This T cell receptor (beta chain) was profiled in a study of neoadjuvant anti-PD-1 for oral cavity cancer. Study-level information: Patients without progression received a fourth nivolumab dose around day 43, then surgical resection on days 50-56.

Stage II-IVA oral cavity squamous cell carcinoma was new and untreated by systemic or radiation therapy. The patients had HPV-negative, locally advanced oral cavity squamous cell carcinoma. TCRdb keeps only in-frame clones here, not all; method: immunoSEQ multiplex PCR. The sample includes roughly 13,000 clones, around 60% of them seen just once. Study results and caveats: TCR analyses covered only a few patients per response group.

As regards this clone: Its antigen remains unidentified.

The sample here was tumor tissue, taken before nivolumab (anti-PD-1) treatment. This TCR came from a person aged 35-79 years with oral cavity squamous cell carcinoma.

CDR3: CASSLDSGWSGELFF. CDR3 in DNA: TGTGCCAGCAGCTTGGATAGCGGGTGGAGCGGGGAGCTGTTTTTT. The rearrangement links TRBV7-8 to TRBJ2-2, with 7 bases matching TRBD2. With 3 bases clipped from V and 7 bases from J, the junction kept 8 bases outside the gene matches. Germline V CDR1 and CDR2: SGHVS, FQNEAQ. The CDR3 covers 15 residues.